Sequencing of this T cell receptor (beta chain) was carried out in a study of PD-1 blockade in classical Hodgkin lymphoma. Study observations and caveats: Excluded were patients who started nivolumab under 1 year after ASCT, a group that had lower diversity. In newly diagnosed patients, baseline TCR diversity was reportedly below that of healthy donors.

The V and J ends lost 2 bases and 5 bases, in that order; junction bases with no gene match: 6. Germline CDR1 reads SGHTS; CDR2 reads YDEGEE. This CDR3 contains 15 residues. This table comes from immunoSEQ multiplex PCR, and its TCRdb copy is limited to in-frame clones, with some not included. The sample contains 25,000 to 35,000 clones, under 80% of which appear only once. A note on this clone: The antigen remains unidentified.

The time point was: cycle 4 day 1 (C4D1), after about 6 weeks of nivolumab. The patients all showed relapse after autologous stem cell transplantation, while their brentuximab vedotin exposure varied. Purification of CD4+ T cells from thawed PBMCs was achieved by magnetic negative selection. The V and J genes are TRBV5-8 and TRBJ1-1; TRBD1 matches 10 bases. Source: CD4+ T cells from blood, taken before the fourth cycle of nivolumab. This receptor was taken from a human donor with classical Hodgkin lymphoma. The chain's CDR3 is CASSFRGTGETEAFF. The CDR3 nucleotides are TGTGCCAGCAGCTTTCGTGGGACAGGGGAAACTGAAGCTTTCTTT. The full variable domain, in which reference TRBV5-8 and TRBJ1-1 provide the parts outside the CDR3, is EAGVTQSPTHLIKTRGQQATLRCSPISGHTSVYWYQQALGLGLQFLLWYDEGEERNRGNFPPRFSGRQFPNYSSELNVNALELEDSALYLCASSFRGTGETEAFFGQGTRLTVV.